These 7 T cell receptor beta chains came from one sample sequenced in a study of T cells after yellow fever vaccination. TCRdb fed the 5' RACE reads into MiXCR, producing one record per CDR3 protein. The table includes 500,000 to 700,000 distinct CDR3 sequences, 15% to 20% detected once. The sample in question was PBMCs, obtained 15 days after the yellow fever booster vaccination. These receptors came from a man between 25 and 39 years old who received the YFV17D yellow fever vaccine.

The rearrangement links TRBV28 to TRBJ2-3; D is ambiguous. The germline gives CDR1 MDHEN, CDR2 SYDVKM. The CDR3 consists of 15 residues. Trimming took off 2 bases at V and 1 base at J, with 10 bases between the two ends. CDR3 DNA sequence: TGTGCCAGCAGTTTAAAACGGCAGGGCACAGATACGCAGTATTTT. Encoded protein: CASSLKRQGTDTQYF.

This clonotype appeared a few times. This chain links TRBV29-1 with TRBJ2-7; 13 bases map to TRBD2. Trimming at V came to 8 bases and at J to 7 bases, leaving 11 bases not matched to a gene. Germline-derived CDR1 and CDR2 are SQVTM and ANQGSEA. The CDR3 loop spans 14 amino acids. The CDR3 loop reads CSTTGTSGMEEQYF. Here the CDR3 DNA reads TGCAGCACTACCGGGACTAGCGGGATGGAGGAGCAGTACTTC.

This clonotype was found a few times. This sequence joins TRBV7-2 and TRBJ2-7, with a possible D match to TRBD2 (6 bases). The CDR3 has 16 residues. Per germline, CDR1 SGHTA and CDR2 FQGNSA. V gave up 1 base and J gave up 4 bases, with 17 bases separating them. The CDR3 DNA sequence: TGTGCCAGCAGCTTAGTAGGGCGGGGCACCCAATACGAGCAGTACTTC. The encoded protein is CASSLVGRGTQYEQYF.

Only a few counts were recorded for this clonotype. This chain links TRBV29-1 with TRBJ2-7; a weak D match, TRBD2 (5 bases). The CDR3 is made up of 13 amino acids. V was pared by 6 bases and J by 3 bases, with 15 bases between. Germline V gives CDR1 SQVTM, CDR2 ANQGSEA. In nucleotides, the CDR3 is TGCAGCGTCCTGTCGGGGATTAGCTACGAGCAGTACTTC. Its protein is CSVLSGISYEQYF.

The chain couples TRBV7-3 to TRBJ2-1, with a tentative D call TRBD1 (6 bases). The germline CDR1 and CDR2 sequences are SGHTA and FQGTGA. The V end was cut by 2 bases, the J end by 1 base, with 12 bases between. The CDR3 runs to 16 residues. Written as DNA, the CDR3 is TGTGCCAGCAGCTTACAACCAGGGGTATCCTACAATGAGCAGTTCTTC. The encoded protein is CASSLQPGVSYNEQFF. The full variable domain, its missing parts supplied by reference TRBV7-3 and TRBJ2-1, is GAGVSQTPSNKVTEKGKYVELRCDPISGHTALYWYRQSLGQGPEFLIYFQGTGAADDSGLPNDRFFAVRPEGSVSTLKIQRTERGDSAVYLCASSLQPGVSYNEQFFGPGTRLTVL.

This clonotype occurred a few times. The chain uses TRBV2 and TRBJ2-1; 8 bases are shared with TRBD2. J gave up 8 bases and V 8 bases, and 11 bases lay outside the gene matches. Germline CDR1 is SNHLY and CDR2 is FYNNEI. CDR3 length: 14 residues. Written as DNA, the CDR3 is TGTGCCAGCCGCTGGGAGCGGGAGTTCTATGAGCAGTTCTTC. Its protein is CASRWEREFYEQFF. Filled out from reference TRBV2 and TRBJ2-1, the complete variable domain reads EPEVTQTPSHQVTQMGQEVILRCVPISNHLYFYWYRQILGQKVEFLVSFYNNEISEKSEIFDDQFSVERPDGSNFTLKIRSTKLEDSAMYFCASRWEREFYEQFFGPGTRLTVL.

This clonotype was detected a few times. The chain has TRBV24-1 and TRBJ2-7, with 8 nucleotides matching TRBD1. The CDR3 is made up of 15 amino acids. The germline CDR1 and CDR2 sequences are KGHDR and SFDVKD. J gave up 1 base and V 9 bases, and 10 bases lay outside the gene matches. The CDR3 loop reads CATDRLGQVSYEQYF. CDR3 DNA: TGTGCCACCGACCGTTTGGGACAGGTATCCTACGAGCAGTACTTC.